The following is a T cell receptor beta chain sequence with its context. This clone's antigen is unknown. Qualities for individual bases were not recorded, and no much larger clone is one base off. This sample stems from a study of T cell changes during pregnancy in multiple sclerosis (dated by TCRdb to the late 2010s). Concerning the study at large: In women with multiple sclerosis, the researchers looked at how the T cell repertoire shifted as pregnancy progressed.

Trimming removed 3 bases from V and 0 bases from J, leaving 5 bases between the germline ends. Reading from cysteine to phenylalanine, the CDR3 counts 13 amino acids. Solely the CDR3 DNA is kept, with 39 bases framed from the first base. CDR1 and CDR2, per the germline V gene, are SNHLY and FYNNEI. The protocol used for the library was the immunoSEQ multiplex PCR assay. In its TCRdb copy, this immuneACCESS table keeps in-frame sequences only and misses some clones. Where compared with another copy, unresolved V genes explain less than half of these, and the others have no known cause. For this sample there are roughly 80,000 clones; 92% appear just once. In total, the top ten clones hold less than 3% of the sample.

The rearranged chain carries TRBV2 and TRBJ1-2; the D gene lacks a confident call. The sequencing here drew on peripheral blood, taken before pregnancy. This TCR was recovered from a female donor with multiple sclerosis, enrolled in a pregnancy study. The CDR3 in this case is CASSERANYGYTF. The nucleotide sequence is TGTGCCAGCAGTGAGCGTGCTAACTATGGCTACACCTTC.